A single sample gave rise to the 24 T cell receptor beta chains below, sequenced in a study of blood T cell repertoires in COVID-19. This table comes from immunoSEQ multiplex PCR, and its TCRdb copy is limited to in-frame clones, with some not included. The sample has about 90,000 clones; around 92% are singletons. The material sequenced was peripheral blood. The receptors stem from a woman in her sixties with active COVID-19.

The rearrangement links TRBV5-1 to TRBJ1-1, with TRBD1 identical over 7 bases. This CDR3 is 17 amino acids long. J was trimmed by 1 base and V by 2 bases; bases with no gene match: 11. Germline V gene sequence: CDR1 SGHRS, CDR2 YFSETQ. CDR3 protein: CASSLYPGQSQNTEAFF. The CDR3 DNA follows: TGCGCCAGCAGCTTATATCCGGGACAGTCACAGAACACTGAAGCTTTCTTT.

The genes are TRBV15 and TRBJ2-3; 12 bases are a match to TRBD2. Germline-derived CDR1 and CDR2 are LNHNV and YYDKDF (reference sequence). This CDR3 is built from 17 residues. The junction had 5 bases not matched to a gene; V was cut back by 2 bases and J by 2 bases. CDR3 loop: CATSRTRTSGNTDTQYF. The CDR3 DNA sequence: TGTGCCACCAGCAGAACTCGGACTAGCGGGAACACAGATACGCAGTATTTT.

This chain joins TRBV7-9 and TRBJ2-7, with D unresolved. The CDR3 runs to 12 residues. Trimming left V 5 bases short and J 6 bases short, with 11 bases between. The germline CDR1 and CDR2 sequences are SEHNR and FQNEAQ (reference sequence). The CDR3 DNA follows: TGTGCCAGCAGCCTAGATCTGTCCGAGCAGTACTTC. Translating it yields CASSLDLSEQYF.

The CDR3 protein is CASSPTGGTNEKLFF. CDR3 nucleotide sequence: TGCGCCAGCAGTCCCACAGGGGGCACTAATGAAAAACTGTTTTTT. The genes are TRBV4-1 and TRBJ1-4; 9 bases align to TRBD1. Germline CDR1 MGHRA, CDR2 YSYEKL. The CDR3 totals 15 residues. The V and J ends lost 6 bases and 2 bases, in that order; junction bases with no gene match: 4.

Note on this clone: One end of the junction varies from germline; a read error may be responsible. The chain combines TRBV3-1 (or the pseudogene TRBV3-2) with TRBJ2-1, with D possibly matching TRBD1 (5 bases). This CDR3 has 16 amino acids. Per germline, CDR1 LGHDT and CDR2 YNNKEL (reference sequence). The CDR3 is CTSSRPAGHRYNEQFF. CDR3 DNA sequence: TGTACCAGCAGCCGACCAGCAGGACACCGCTACAATGAGCAGTTCTTC.

The CDR3 coding sequence is TGTGCCAGCAGAACCGGGACAGGGATCACTGAAGCTTTCTTT. Residues: CASRTGTGITEAFF. This sequence joins TRBV6-6 and TRBJ1-1; TRBD1 aligns across 9 bases. In germline, CDR1 is MNHNY, CDR2 SVGAGI (reference sequence). The CDR3 has 14 amino acids. The V segment lost 6 bases and the J segment 4 bases; nucleotides outside the gene matches: 6.

The chain recombines TRBV9 with TRBJ2-1, with TRBD2 matching over 9 bases. V lost 3 bases and J lost 10; bases outside the gene matches: 11. Germline CDR1 and CDR2: SGDLS and YYNGEE. CDR3 length: 15 residues. The CDR3 region is CASSGERGAGVEQFF. Here the CDR3 DNA reads TGTGCCAGCAGCGGGGAGCGGGGGGCCGGCGTAGAGCAGTTCTTC.

The chain recombines TRBV30 with TRBJ1-2, with 7 bases that match TRBD1. This CDR3 region has 13 residues. V was pared by 5 bases and J by 8 bases, with 11 bases of the junction left unmatched. Germline CDR1 and CDR2: GTSNPN and SVGIG (reference sequence). The CDR3 here is CAWVDRAWGGYTF. The CDR3 coding sequence is TGTGCCTGGGTAGACAGGGCCTGGGGGGGCTACACCTTC.

The chain links TRBV7-2 to TRBJ2-1; 7 nucleotides agree with TRBD1. Trimming removed 5 bases from V and 0 bases from J; junction bases left unmatched: 4. This CDR3 contains 15 residues. Germline V gene sequence: CDR1 SGHTA, CDR2 FQGNSA. The CDR3, as DNA: TGTGCCAGCAGCCCTCGGACAGGCTCCTACAATGAGCAGTTCTTC. It codes for CASSPRTGSYNEQFF.

The chain joins TRBV28 to TRBJ1-4, with TRBD1 identical over 12 bases. The CDR3 is made up of 16 amino acids. Germline assignment: CDR1 MDHEN and CDR2 SYDVKM. Trimming cost V 6 bases and J 7 bases; bases outside gene matches: 9. The CDR3 spells CASRSGTGGVREKLFF. CDR3 in DNA: TGTGCCAGCAGGTCCGGGACAGGGGGCGTCCGTGAAAAACTGTTTTTT.

The genes are TRBV7-2 and TRBJ1-1; 8 bases are a match to TRBD1. CDR1 is SGHTA and CDR2 is FQGNSA in the germline V gene. CDR3 length equals 14 residues. V trimming: 3 bases; J trimming: 4 bases; junction bases outside the gene matches: 4. The CDR3 here is CASSFGTGITEAFF. The CDR3 DNA follows: TGTGCCAGCAGCTTTGGGACAGGTATCACTGAAGCTTTCTTT. The full variable domain, its missing parts supplied by reference TRBV7-2 and TRBJ1-1, is GAGVSQSPSNKVTEKGKDVELRCDPISGHTALYWYRQSLGQGLEFLIYFQGNSAPDKSGLPSDRFSAERTGGSVSTLTIQRTQQEDSAVYLCASSFGTGITEAFFGQGTRLTVV.

J is TRBJ2-1 and V is TRBV18, with D perhaps matching TRBD1 (6 bases). This CDR3 is 14 amino acids long. Germline CDR1 and CDR2: KGHSH and LQKENI. V lost 5 bases and J lost 3, with 11 bases in between. CDR3 coding DNA: TGTGCCAGCTCATCAGGGACACTCTACAATGAGCAGTTCTTC. Encoded protein: CASSSGTLYNEQFF.

The chain combines TRBV5-6 with TRBJ1-1, with D maybe TRBD1 (6 bases). Germline assignment: CDR1 SGHDT and CDR2 YYEEEE. The CDR3 is made up of 13 amino acids. The ends were cut back, 3 bases at V and 11 bases at J, with 17 bases in the middle. CDR3 region: CASSSGQGYTAFF. CDR3 nucleotide sequence: TGTGCCAGCAGCTCGGGGCAGGGGTATACGGCTTTCTTT.

V and J are TRBV7-8 and TRBJ2-1; 13 bases align to TRBD2. The CDR3 extends over 15 amino acids. Per germline, CDR1 SGHVS and CDR2 FQNEAQ. The trim removed 4 bases at V and 6 bases at J, leaving 3 bases unmatched. The CDR3 DNA reads TGTGCCAGCAGCTCGGGGACTAGCGGGGTCAATGAGCAGTTCTTC. Protein sequence: CASSSGTSGVNEQFF.

The chain employs TRBV14 and TRBJ2-7; D perhaps matches TRBD2 (6 bases). The CDR3 runs to 16 residues. The V and J ends lost 4 bases and 5 bases respectively, with 21 bases between them. CDR1 and CDR2 (germline): SGHDN, FVKESK. Here the CDR3 reads CASSPPPRAGRNEQYF. As DNA, the CDR3 is TGTGCCAGCAGCCCTCCTCCCAGGGCAGGGAGGAACGAGCAGTACTTC.

The chain carries TRBV28 and TRBJ1-2; D unclear. The V and J ends lost 3 bases and 4 bases respectively, with 9 bases between them. This CDR3 region has 13 residues. Germline loops: CDR1 MDHEN, CDR2 SYDVKM. The CDR3, as DNA: TGTGCCAGCAGTTTGGGCGGGAGCTATGGCTACACCTTC. It translates to CASSLGGSYGYTF.

This clone came up once. The rearrangement links TRBV28 to TRBJ2-7; TRBD2 matches at 14 bases. The J segment lost 4 bases and the V segment lost 5 bases, leaving 1 base of the junction unmatched. This CDR3 region has 14 residues. Germline loops: CDR1 MDHEN, CDR2 SYDVKM. DNA of the CDR3: TGTGCCAGCAGTGGGACTAGCGGGAGTTACGAGCAGTACTTC. Translating gives CASSGTSGSYEQYF. Filled out from reference TRBV28 and TRBJ2-7, the complete variable domain reads DVKVTQSSRYLVKRTGEKVFLECVQDMDHENMFWYRQDPGLGLRLIYFSYDVKMKEKGDIPEGYSVSREKKERFSLILESASTNQTSMYLCASSGTSGSYEQYFGPGTRLTVT.

The V gene is TRBV11-2, the J gene TRBJ1-1; 8 bases are shared with TRBD1. Germline-derived CDR1 and CDR2 are SGHAT and FQNNGV. V lost 2 bases to trimming and J lost 5 bases; unmatched junction nucleotides: 13. This CDR3 is built from 17 residues. DNA for the CDR3: TGTGCCAGCAGCTTATTAGTCCAGGGGGCGTTGGGAACTGAAGCTTTCTTT. This gives the protein CASSLLVQGALGTEAFF. Filled out from reference TRBV11-2 and TRBJ1-1, the complete variable domain reads EAGVAQSPRYKIIEKRQSVAFWCNPISGHATLYWYQQILGQGPKLLIQFQNNGVVDDSQLPKDRFSAERLKGVDSTLKIQPAKLEDSAVYLCASSLLVQGALGTEAFFGQGTRLTVV.

The V gene is TRBV28, the J gene TRBJ2-7; 16 bases map to TRBD2. The germline gives CDR1 MDHEN, CDR2 SYDVKM. The CDR3 is 15 amino acids. J was trimmed by 3 bases and V by 9 bases; bases with no gene match: 5. CDR3 amino acids: CASSGTSGRGYEQYF. CDR3 nucleotide sequence: TGTGCCAGTTCCGGGACTAGCGGGAGGGGCTACGAGCAGTACTTC.

The chain recombines TRBV28 with TRBJ1-2; 10 bases align to TRBD1. The CDR3 covers 14 residues. The V segment lost 4 bases and the J segment 5 bases; nucleotides outside the gene matches: 4. Germline V CDR1 and CDR2: MDHEN, SYDVKM. The CDR3 reads CASSSTGGAYGYTF. Here the CDR3 DNA reads TGTGCCAGCAGTTCGACAGGGGGCGCGTATGGCTACACCTTC.

This rearrangement joins TRBV28 to TRBJ2-5; TRBD1 agrees at 7 bases. Germline CDR1 is MDHEN and CDR2 is SYDVKM. The CDR3 length is 14 residues. The V gene end was trimmed by 6 bases and the J gene end by 11 bases; junction bases not matched to a gene: 15. For the CDR3, the DNA is TGTGCCAGCAGAAGAATCACAGGGGAAGGCCGGCAGTACTTC. It specifies CASRRITGEGRQYF. Complete variable domain (other parts from reference TRBV28 and TRBJ2-5): DVKVTQSSRYLVKRTGEKVFLECVQDMDHENMFWYRQDPGLGLRLIYFSYDVKMKEKGDIPEGYSVSREKKERFSLILESASTNQTSMYLCASRRITGEGRQYFGPGTRLLVL.

The rearrangement joins TRBV12-3 or TRBV12-4 to TRBJ2-7; D may be TRBD2 (6 bases). Trimming took 6 bases from V and 3 from J, leaving 12 bases between them. CDR3 length: 13 residues. CDR3 sequence: CASRAGTGYEQYF. Here the CDR3 DNA reads TGTGCCAGCAGGGCAGGGACTGGCTACGAGCAGTACTTC.

This sequence joins TRBV28 and TRBJ2-3; TRBD2 matches at 10 bases. The CDR3 has 16 amino acids. The germline CDR1 and CDR2 sequences are MDHEN and SYDVKM. Trimming cost V 5 bases and J 9 bases; bases outside gene matches: 14. The CDR3 region is CASSLHSGRAEGTQYF. The DNA for the CDR3 is TGTGCCAGCAGTCTACACAGCGGGAGGGCCGAGGGCACGCAGTATTTT.

The V and J genes are TRBV28 and TRBJ2-5; TRBD1 matches 8 bases. Germline-derived CDR1 and CDR2 are MDHEN and SYDVKM. The ends lost 5 bases at V and 1 base at J; junction bases unmatched: 6. The CDR3 loop spans 15 amino acids. The CDR3 spells CASSLSGQGQETQYF. CDR3 in DNA: TGTGCCAGCAGTCTCTCAGGACAGGGCCAAGAGACCCAGTACTTC.